What follows are 22 T cell receptor beta chains derived from one specimen sequenced in a study of T-cell memory formation after mild COVID-19. TCRdb reanalysed the 5' RACE reads using MiXCR and keeps one entry per CDR3 protein. The sample holds some 490,000 distinct CDR3 sequences; 15% to 20% are singletons and the top ten take about 12%. Sequenced material: PBMCs or a T cell subset sorted from them (not recorded which). These receptors came from an adult woman who had mild COVID-19 (a few samples of this study predate the infection). Cell type and time point are not known.

The V call is TRBV5-4, the J call TRBJ2-3, with 8 nucleotides matching TRBD2. The J segment lost 2 bases and the V segment lost 4 bases, leaving 6 bases of the junction unmatched. Germline V gene sequence: CDR1 SGHNT, CDR2 YYREEE (reference sequence). This CDR3 region has 15 residues. The CDR3 loop is CASSQGSGNTDTQYF. In DNA form, the CDR3 reads TGTGCCAGCAGCCAAGGTAGCGGGAACACAGATACGCAGTATTTT.

This clonotype has at least ten counts. The chain joins TRBV23-1 to TRBJ2-2; D unresolved. TRBV23-1 is an ORF; its function is uncertain. This CDR3 has 14 residues. V lost 4 bases to trimming and J lost 6 bases, with 12 bases between them. DNA for the CDR3: TGCGCCAGCAGTCGACCCGGGTGTTCCGGGGAGCTGTTTTTT. This codes for CASSRPGCSGELFF.

There are a few counts of this clonotype. CDR3 sequence (DNA): TGCGCCAGCAGCTACGACCCGAACACTGAAGCTTTCTTT. It specifies CASSYDPNTEAFF. The chain carries TRBV5-1 and TRBJ1-1, with D unresolved. V lost 3 bases to trimming and J lost 1 base, with 7 bases between them. This CDR3 spans 13 amino acids. The germline V gene encodes CDR1 SGHRS and CDR2 YFSETQ.

The rearrangement links TRBV7-9 to TRBJ2-6; TRBD2 aligns across 9 bases. The V segment lost 10 bases and the J segment 0 bases; nucleotides outside the gene matches: 7. The CDR3 is made up of 16 amino acids. Per germline, CDR1 SEHNR and CDR2 FQNEAQ (reference sequence). The chain's CDR3 is CATLPSGASGANVLTF. In DNA, the CDR3 is TGTGCCACTCTCCCTAGCGGGGCCTCTGGGGCCAACGTCCTGACTTTC.

The chain combines TRBV4-3 with TRBJ2-7; 8 bases agree with TRBD1. Germline trimming cut 5 bases from V and 5 bases from J; bases unmatched to any gene: 8. The CDR3 extends over 14 amino acids. Germline-derived CDR1 and CDR2 are LGHNA and YSLEER. CDR3 sequence reads: CASSFRTGSDEQYF. In nucleotides, the CDR3 is TGCGCCAGCAGCTTCCGGACAGGGTCGGACGAGCAGTACTTC.

This clonotype showed up just a few times. CDR3 protein: CSAREGRRESYGYTF. CDR3 nucleotides: TGCAGTGCTAGAGAGGGTCGGAGGGAAAGCTATGGCTACACCTTC. The gene calls are TRBV20-1 and TRBJ1-2; D is ambiguous. Trimming took 0 bases from V and 4 from J, leaving 15 bases between them. In germline, CDR1 is DFQATT, CDR2 SNEGSKA (reference sequence). CDR3 length: 15 amino acids.

This chain uses TRBV30 with TRBJ2-1, with D maybe TRBD1 (5 bases). This CDR3 spans 12 amino acids. V lost 1 base to trimming and J lost 9 bases, with 10 bases between them. Germline V CDR1 and CDR2: GTSNPN, SVGIG (reference sequence). The DNA of the CDR3 is TGTGCCTGGAGTGGACAGTTCATTGAGCAGTTCTTC. It is translated as CAWSGQFIEQFF.

This clonotype has only a few counts. The chain is built from TRBV5-1 and TRBJ2-1; D may be TRBD2 (5 bases). Trimming removed 4 bases from V and 8 bases from J, with 19 bases in between. CDR3 size: 15 residues. Germline CDR1 is SGHRS and CDR2 is YFSETQ. CDR3 amino acids: CASSTPTSSPDEQFF. The CDR3 DNA is TGCGCCAGCAGCACACCTACTAGTTCCCCAGATGAGCAGTTCTTC. The full variable domain, in which reference TRBV5-1 and TRBJ2-1 provide the parts outside the CDR3, is KAGVTQTPRYLIKTRGQQVTLSCSPISGHRSVSWYQQTPGQGLQFLFEYFSETQRNKGNFPGRFSGRQFSNSRSEMNVSTLELGDSALYLCASSTPTSSPDEQFFGPGTRLTVL.

This clonotype appeared a few times. CDR3 protein: CASRTGRKQNGVEKLFF. CDR3 in DNA: TGTGCCAGCAGAACCGGACGGAAGCAGAACGGGGTTGAAAAACTGTTTTTT. The rearrangement joins TRBV6-6 to TRBJ1-4; D unclear. The CDR3 runs to 17 residues. Germline values: CDR1 MNHNY, CDR2 SVGAGI (reference sequence). The V gene lost 6 bases and the J gene lost 7 bases, with 24 bases spanning the gap.

The chain links TRBV27 to TRBJ2-7, with TRBD2 identical over 7 bases. Germline CDR1 MNHEY, CDR2 SMNVEV (reference sequence). The CDR3 has 17 residues. V was pared by 3 bases and J by 3 bases, with 14 bases of the junction left unmatched. The CDR3 sequence is CASSLGLVVGGSYEQYF. The DNA for the CDR3 is TGTGCCAGCAGTTTGGGGCTGGTCGTCGGGGGGAGCTACGAGCAGTACTTC.

Worth noting for this clonotype: This may be a read error: a much more frequent sequence differs by one nucleotide. The V call is TRBV24-1, the J call TRBJ2-7, with D tentatively TRBD1 (6 bases). V dropped 4 bases and J dropped 5 bases, with 11 bases sitting between them. Germline V lookup: CDR1 KGHDR, CDR2 SFDVKD. CDR3 length equals 13 residues. The CDR3 DNA is TGTGCCACCAGTGAATTATACAGGGACGAGCAGTACTTC. Encoded protein: CATSELYRDEQYF.

This chain connects TRBV7-9 to TRBJ1-1; D remains ambiguous. CDR1 is SEHNR and CDR2 is FQNEAQ in the germline V gene (reference sequence). V lost 2 bases, J lost 1 base, and 14 bases lay in between. This CDR3 is built from 16 residues. CDR3 loop: CASSLFPKSGNTEAFF. The CDR3 region has the DNA TGTGCCAGCAGCTTATTCCCTAAGTCGGGGAACACTGAAGCTTTCTTT.

This clonotype was found a few times. The chain has TRBV9 and TRBJ2-1; TRBD2 is a possible D gene (6 bases). Germline V gives CDR1 SGDLS, CDR2 YYNGEE. Between the trimmed V and J ends, which lost 4 bases and 5 bases, there was a span of 19 bases. The CDR3 covers 16 residues. The CDR3: CASSSGAGTVNNEQFF. The CDR3 DNA reads as TGTGCCAGCAGCTCTGGGGCGGGGACGGTGAACAATGAGCAGTTCTTC. Full variable domain (outside the CDR3, taken from reference TRBV9 and TRBJ2-1): DSGVTQTPKHLITATGQRVTLRCSPRSGDLSVYWYQQSLDQGLQFLIQYYNGEERAKGNILERFSAQQFPDLHSELNLSSLELGDSALYFCASSSGAGTVNNEQFFGPGTRLTVL.

This clonotype showed up just a few times. The chain couples TRBV7-2 to TRBJ2-1; perhaps TRBD2 as D (6 bases). Per the germline V gene, CDR1 is SGHTA and CDR2 is FQGNSA. This CDR3 contains 15 residues. V was clipped by 5 bases and J by 5 bases, with 16 bases between them. For the CDR3, the DNA is TGTGCCAGCAGCAACGGGCTAGCGAGAAACAATGAGCAGTTCTTC. Residues: CASSNGLARNNEQFF.

This clonotype was picked up a small number of times. The genes are TRBV7-3 and TRBJ2-1, with D perhaps assigned TRBD1 or TRBD2 (6 bases each). Germline-derived CDR1 and CDR2 are SGHTA and FQGTGA. CDR3 length: 22 residues. V was pared by 5 bases and J by 0 bases, with 32 bases between. The CDR3 here is CASSHGRQGVRRGQSSYNEQFF. The CDR3 nucleotides read TGTGCCAGCAGCCACGGTCGGCAGGGAGTAAGGCGGGGACAAAGCTCCTACAATGAGCAGTTCTTC.

The genes are TRBV7-9 and TRBJ2-7; 7 nucleotides match TRBD1. CDR3 length equals 14 residues. Trimming at V came to 5 bases and at J to 2 bases, leaving 6 bases not matched to a gene. From germline, CDR1 is SEHNR and CDR2 FQNEAQ (reference sequence). Written as DNA, the CDR3 is TGTGCCAGCAGCCCGGACAGGCAACCCTACGAGCAGTACTTC. This gives the protein CASSPDRQPYEQYF.

This clonotype has only a few counts. The chain employs TRBV7-3 and TRBJ2-3; unclear D gene. Germline loops: CDR1 SGHTA, CDR2 FQGTGA. The ends were cut back, 0 bases at V and 2 bases at J, with 6 bases in the middle. The CDR3 has 14 residues. The CDR3 region is CASSLTDTTDTQYF. CDR3 coding DNA: TGTGCCAGCAGCTTAACGGATACCACAGATACGCAGTATTTT.

This clonotype occurred a few times. This chain joins TRBV7-9 and TRBJ2-5; possibly TRBD1 or TRBD2 for D (5 bases each). The V gene's germline CDR1 is SEHNR and CDR2 FQNEAQ (reference sequence). With 6 bases removed from V and 9 bases from J, the gap between germline ends came to 23 bases. This CDR3 is built from 15 residues. The CDR3 here is CASSDGPSPRGPQYF. The CDR3 nucleotides are TGTGCCAGCAGTGATGGACCTAGCCCCCGGGGACCCCAGTACTTC.

This clonotype has more than one count but fewer than ten. The chain recombines TRBV5-1 with TRBJ1-6, with D maybe TRBD1 (6 bases). This CDR3 spans 18 amino acids. Trimming took 4 bases from V and 0 from J, leaving 17 bases between them. CDR1 SGHRS and CDR2 YFSETQ come from the germline V gene. The CDR3: CASSLRGAASSYNSPLHF. In DNA form, the CDR3 reads TGCGCCAGCAGCCTACGGGGGGCCGCGAGCTCCTATAATTCACCCCTCCACTTT.

This clonotype was observed at least ten times. This chain links TRBV7-2 with TRBJ2-5; no clear D gene. The V gene lost 4 bases and the J gene lost 1 base, with 10 bases spanning the gap. Germline V lookup: CDR1 SGHTA, CDR2 FQGNSA. The CDR3 has 14 amino acids. The CDR3 reads CASSSYSLQETQYF. CDR3 sequence (DNA): TGTGCCAGCAGCTCGTACAGCCTCCAAGAGACCCAGTACTTC.

This chain connects TRBV6-6 to TRBJ1-3; D remains unclear. Between the trimmed V and J ends, which lost 4 bases and 4 bases, there was a span of 14 bases. From germline, CDR1 is MNHNY and CDR2 SVGAGI (reference sequence). The CDR3 spans 15 residues. CDR3 protein: CASSWRPRSGNTIYF. CDR3 in DNA: TGTGCCAGCAGTTGGCGACCTCGCTCAGGAAACACCATATATTTT.

This clonotype turned up a few times. The V call is TRBV5-1, the J call TRBJ2-6; tentative D call: TRBD2 (6 bases). Germline loops: CDR1 SGHRS, CDR2 YFSETQ. CDR3 size: 16 residues. The V gene lost 4 bases and the J gene lost 4 bases, with 15 bases spanning the gap. DNA of the CDR3: TGCGCCAGCAGCCTGGGGGGTGTCACCGGGGCCAACGTCCTGACTTTC. Protein: CASSLGGVTGANVLTF.